Below are 30 T cell receptor beta chains sequenced from a single sample in a study of blood T cell repertoires in COVID-19. The assay was immunoSEQ multiplex PCR, and TCRdb's table has in-frame clones only and misses some. The table records tens of thousands of clones, around 96% of them present only once. Sequencing input: peripheral blood. These receptor sequences come from a human donor with active COVID-19. The donor label of this sample is uncertain.

The chain uses TRBV19 and TRBJ2-3; D might be TRBD2 (6 bases). Germline V gives CDR1 LNHDA, CDR2 SQIVND (reference sequence). V lost 7 bases, J lost 0 bases, and 14 bases lay in between. The CDR3 is made up of 15 amino acids. CDR3 sequence reads: CASTSPGRSTDTQYF. The CDR3 nucleotides read TGTGCCAGTACCTCCCCCGGGAGAAGCACAGATACGCAGTATTTT. The entire variable domain, with the rest obtained from reference TRBV19 and TRBJ2-3, is as follows: DGGITQSPKYLFRKEGQNVTLSCEQNLNHDAMYWYRQDPGQGLRLIYYSQIVNDFQKGDIAEGYSVSREKKESFPLTVTSAQKNPTAFYLCASTSPGRSTDTQYFGPGTRLTVL.

The chain has TRBV5-1 and TRBJ1-1, with TRBD1 matching over 8 bases. The CDR3 runs to 14 residues. CDR1 is SGHRS, CDR2 YFSETQ, per germline. Trimming cost V 4 bases and J 4 bases; bases outside gene matches: 6. As DNA, the CDR3 is TGCGCCAGCAGCCTGGGGACAGGACGCACTGAAGCTTTCTTT. It yields the protein CASSLGTGRTEAFF. Drawing the rest from reference TRBV5-1 and TRBJ1-1, the complete variable domain is KAGVTQTPRYLIKTRGQQVTLSCSPISGHRSVSWYQQTPGQGLQFLFEYFSETQRNKGNFPGRFSGRQFSNSRSEMNVSTLELGDSALYLCASSLGTGRTEAFFGQGTRLTVV.

This clone was found once. The chain has TRBV28 and TRBJ1-2, with 9 bases identical to TRBD1. Per the germline V gene, CDR1 is MDHEN and CDR2 is SYDVKM. This CDR3 spans 15 amino acids. J lost 6 bases, V lost 4 bases, and 9 bases had no gene match. The CDR3 here is CASSWGRQGGNGYTF. The CDR3 DNA reads as TGTGCCAGCAGTTGGGGTAGACAGGGGGGAAATGGCTACACCTTC.

This clone was recorded only once. The chain joins TRBV27 to TRBJ2-3; 11 bases fit TRBD1. Germline CDR1 reads MNHEY; CDR2 reads SMNVEV (reference sequence). This CDR3 is built from 15 residues. V gave up 3 bases and J gave up 5 bases; unmatched junction bases: 4. CDR3 protein: CASSLQDRGLDTQYF. The CDR3 DNA follows: TGTGCCAGCAGTTTGCAGGACAGGGGGCTAGATACGCAGTATTTT.

The chain joins TRBV5-6 to TRBJ1-1; D is undetermined. The CDR3 is 12 amino acids. V lost 1 base, J lost 5 bases, and 6 bases lay in between. The germline CDR1 and CDR2 sequences are SGHDT and YYEEEE. CDR3 region: CASSLTFTEAFF. The CDR3 DNA reads as TGTGCCAGCAGCTTGACTTTTACTGAAGCTTTCTTT.

The rearrangement links TRBV11-2 to TRBJ2-5; D perhaps matches TRBD1 (6 bases). The CDR3 extends over 14 amino acids. Germline V lookup: CDR1 SGHAT, CDR2 FQNNGV. Between the trimmed V and J ends, which lost 1 base and 3 bases, there was a span of 9 bases. The CDR3 bases are TGTGCCAGCAGCTTAGGAGGGGGAGAAGAGACCCAGTACTTC. Protein: CASSLGGGEETQYF.

This chain links TRBV6-5 with TRBJ2-1; the match to TRBD1 covers 9 bases. V lost 4 bases, J lost 11 bases, and 9 bases stayed unmatched. The CDR3 spans 14 residues. Germline loops: CDR1 MNHEY, CDR2 SVGAGI. The CDR3 sequence is CASSSRDRASKQFF. In DNA form, the CDR3 reads TGTGCCAGCAGTTCCCGGGACAGGGCTTCAAAGCAGTTCTTC.

CDR3 sequence: CASSLGIGNYGYTF. The CDR3 coding sequence is TGTGCCAGCAGTCTCGGGATCGGTAACTATGGCTACACCTTC. The rearrangement uses TRBV6-5 and TRBJ1-2; D unclear. CDR3 length: 14 amino acids. CDR1 is MNHEY and CDR2 is SVGAGI in the germline V gene. The V end lost 5 bases, the J end lost 1 base, and 11 bases lay between the germline ends.

The chain combines TRBV19 with TRBJ2-7, with 11 nucleotides matching TRBD2. The germline gives CDR1 LNHDA, CDR2 SQIVND (reference sequence). V shed 5 bases, J shed 10 bases, and the junction held 4 bases outside the gene matches. CDR3 size: 12 residues. Here the CDR3 DNA reads TGTGCCAGTAGTTCTACTAGCGGGAGTCAGTACTTC. Amino acids: CASSSTSGSQYF.

J is TRBJ2-7 and V is TRBV5-1; tentatively, D is TRBD2 (6 bases). Trimming took 4 bases from V and 3 from J, leaving 14 bases between them. Per germline, CDR1 SGHRS and CDR2 YFSETQ. This CDR3 contains 14 residues. CDR3 loop: CASSPTEGRYEQYF. The DNA of the CDR3 is TGCGCCAGCAGCCCCACGGAGGGGCGCTACGAGCAGTACTTC.

This chain joins TRBV7-9 and TRBJ1-4, with D perhaps matching TRBD1 (6 bases). Trimming took 0 bases from V and 7 from J, leaving 12 bases between them. CDR1 SEHNR and CDR2 FQNEAQ come from the germline V gene (reference sequence). This CDR3 has 15 residues. CDR3 nucleotides: TGTGCCAGCAGCTTAGCGTCTGGGGGCAGTGAAAAACTGTTTTTT. This gives the protein CASSLASGGSEKLFF.

J is TRBJ2-7 and V is TRBV4-2, with 9 positions matching TRBD2. The trim removed 1 base at V and 6 bases at J, leaving 4 bases unmatched. CDR1 is LGHNA and CDR2 is YNFKEQ in the germline V gene. This CDR3 has 14 amino acids. DNA for the CDR3: TGTGCCAGCAGCCAAGGTAGCGGGGGAACCGAGCAGTACTTC. Its protein is CASSQGSGGTEQYF.

As concerns this clone: Other nucleotide sequences in the sample specify the same CDR3. The chain links TRBV18 to TRBJ2-7; tentative D call: TRBD1 (6 bases). Trimming shortened V by 3 bases and J by 0 bases, and 9 bases separated the two germline ends. This CDR3 has 14 amino acids. Per the germline V gene, CDR1 is KGHSH and CDR2 is LQKENI. CDR3 sequence: CASSPRGSSYEQYF. The CDR3 region has the DNA TGTGCCAGCTCACCGAGGGGGAGCTCCTACGAGCAGTACTTC.

The chain carries TRBV19 and TRBJ2-5; the D is unclear. This CDR3 has 11 amino acids. Trimming removed 5 bases from V and 2 bases from J, with 3 bases in between. Germline V gene lookup returns CDR1 LNHDA and CDR2 SQIVND (reference sequence). CDR3 nucleotides: TGTGCCAGTAGTTCTCAAGAGACCCAGTACTTC. Translation gives CASSSQETQYF.

The CDR3 nucleotides read TGTGCCAGCAGTGACCGCCCACCGTCAGGGGATGCCCAATACGAGCAGTACTTC. Translation gives CASSDRPPSGDAQYEQYF. V is TRBV6-1 and J is TRBJ2-7, with TRBD1 as a possible D gene (6 bases). V lost 3 bases to trimming and J lost 4 bases, with 25 bases between them. The CDR3 is 18 amino acids. Germline CDR1 reads MNHNS; CDR2 reads SASEGT.

The chain links TRBV18 to TRBJ1-2, with D possibly TRBD1 on 5 matching bases. Germline assignment: CDR1 KGHSH and CDR2 LQKENI. V lost 0 bases and J lost 8, with 13 bases in between. The CDR3 totals 14 residues. Written as DNA, the CDR3 is TGTGCCAGCTCACCACCGGGCAGGGCTGGCGGCTACACCTTC. It encodes CASSPPGRAGGYTF.

The rearrangement uses TRBV5-1 and TRBJ1-2, with 7 nucleotides matching TRBD1. CDR1 and CDR2 from the germline V gene are SGHRS and YFSETQ. This CDR3 has 13 amino acids. V lost 6 bases to trimming and J lost 8 bases; unmatched junction nucleotides: 10. CDR3 protein: CASTETGSRGYTF. CDR3 DNA: TGCGCCAGCACCGAGACAGGGTCTCGCGGCTACACCTTC.

This rearrangement joins TRBV19 to TRBJ2-7, with D tentatively TRBD1 (6 bases). The V gene's germline CDR1 is LNHDA and CDR2 SQIVND (reference sequence). The CDR3 loop spans 13 amino acids. Deletions cut 6 bases from V and 0 bases from J, with 9 bases between. The CDR3 DNA reads as TGTGCCAGTAGCCCGGGACACTCCTACGAGCAGTACTTC. Amino acid sequence: CASSPGHSYEQYF.

The chain joins TRBV6-5 to TRBJ1-6, with TRBD1 matching 9 bases. This CDR3 comprises 14 residues. Germline-derived CDR1 and CDR2 are MNHEY and SVGAGI. Unmatched junction bases numbered 4, after V lost 4 bases and J lost 9 bases. In DNA, the CDR3 is TGTGCCAGCAGTTCCCGGGACAGGGCTTCACCCCTCCACTTT. Translating it yields CASSSRDRASPLHF.

The V gene is TRBV6-5, the J gene TRBJ1-1; D is possibly TRBD1 (6 bases). Looked up from germline, CDR1 is MNHEY and CDR2 is SVGAGI. The length of the CDR3 is 15 residues. Trimming took off 2 bases at V and 6 bases at J, with 16 bases between the two ends. The CDR3 DNA reads TGTGCCAGCAGTTACGCCTCTTCAGGGGTCCCTGAAGCTTTCTTT. This sequence encodes CASSYASSGVPEAFF.

The chain uses TRBV19 and TRBJ1-5, with D possibly matching TRBD1 (6 bases). Germline CDR1 LNHDA, CDR2 SQIVND (reference sequence). The CDR3 contains 14 residues. The germline V and J ends were trimmed by 4 bases and 2 bases, with 9 bases remaining between them. Here the CDR3 reads CASSTQGGNQPQHF. The DNA for the CDR3 is TGTGCCAGTAGTACACAGGGTGGCAATCAGCCCCAGCATTTT.

The gene calls are TRBV6-5 and TRBJ1-2; D uncertain. Trimming stripped 5 bases from V and 2 bases from J, with 15 bases between. CDR3 length: 15 residues. The germline gives CDR1 MNHEY, CDR2 SVGAGI. The chain's CDR3 is CASSPRRGGNYGYTF. In DNA form, the CDR3 reads TGTGCCAGCAGTCCCCGGCGGGGAGGGAACTATGGCTACACCTTC.

The chain recombines TRBV3-1 (or the pseudogene TRBV3-2) with TRBJ2-2; 9 nucleotides agree with TRBD2. The CDR3 is 17 residues long. V lost 6 bases, J lost 0 bases, and 8 bases stayed unmatched. CDR1 and CDR2 from the germline V gene are LGHDT and YNNKEL (reference sequence). For the CDR3, the DNA is TGTGCCAGCAGTCAACGGTCTAGCGGGGCGAACACCGGGGAGCTGTTTTTT. Translation: CASSQRSSGANTGELFF.

The rearrangement links TRBV30 to TRBJ2-4, with 8 bases fitting TRBD1. Per germline, CDR1 GTSNPN and CDR2 SVGIG (reference sequence). The CDR3 covers 17 residues. Losses at the gene ends were 4 bases for V and 2 bases for J; bases not matched to a gene: 13. The CDR3 bases are TGTGCCTGGAAATACGGACAGGGTGTAGTATCCAAAAACATTCAGTACTTC. Translation gives CAWKYGQGVVSKNIQYF.

The gene calls are TRBV30 and TRBJ2-7; TRBD1 is a possible D gene (6 bases). From germline, CDR1 is GTSNPN and CDR2 SVGIG (reference sequence). Trimming took off 2 bases at V and 2 bases at J, with 10 bases between the two ends. CDR3 length: 13 amino acids. This CDR3 is CAWSRGLAYEQYF. The CDR3 DNA is TGTGCCTGGAGTAGGGGGTTAGCCTACGAGCAGTACTTC.

The rearrangement links TRBV7-9 to TRBJ1-1; 7 bases are a match to TRBD1. CDR1 is SEHNR and CDR2 is FQNEAQ in the germline V gene (reference sequence). The J segment lost 0 bases and the V segment lost 2 bases, leaving 6 bases of the junction unmatched. The length of the CDR3 is 16 residues. The CDR3 DNA is TGTGCCAGCAGCTTAATGGGACAGCTTATGAACACTGAAGCTTTCTTT. This sequence encodes CASSLMGQLMNTEAFF.

This clone was counted a few times. This chain uses TRBV7-2 with TRBJ1-2; D uncertain. The CDR3 totals 15 residues. Trimming cost V 0 bases and J 5 bases, with 13 bases left between them. The germline V gene encodes CDR1 SGHTA and CDR2 FQGNSA. CDR3 protein: CASSLARRSTYGYTF. In DNA form, the CDR3 reads TGTGCCAGCAGCTTAGCGCGCCGTTCTACGTATGGCTACACCTTC.

This sequence joins TRBV30 and TRBJ2-5; 7 bases are shared with TRBD1. Germline V gene data show CDR1 as GTSNPN and CDR2 as SVGIG (reference sequence). The junction had 8 bases not matched to a gene; V was cut back by 0 bases and J by 4 bases. This CDR3 is built from 15 residues. The CDR3 protein is CAWSVKGAGVETQYF. DNA of the CDR3: TGTGCCTGGAGTGTTAAGGGGGCAGGGGTAGAGACCCAGTACTTC.

This clone was recorded only once. The gene calls are TRBV5-1 and TRBJ2-5, with D perhaps TRBD1 (6 bases). CDR1 is SGHRS, CDR2 YFSETQ, per germline. V was trimmed by 2 bases and J by 2 bases, leaving 28 bases between them. This CDR3 is built from 20 residues. The CDR3 loop is CASSLIPGQSSSTTQETQYF. The CDR3 DNA reads as TGCGCCAGCAGCTTAATTCCAGGACAGTCCTCTTCGACCACTCAAGAGACCCAGTACTTC. The entire variable domain, with the rest obtained from reference TRBV5-1 and TRBJ2-5, is as follows: KAGVTQTPRYLIKTRGQQVTLSCSPISGHRSVSWYQQTPGQGLQFLFEYFSETQRNKGNFPGRFSGRQFSNSRSEMNVSTLELGDSALYLCASSLIPGQSSSTTQETQYFGPGTRLLVL.

The chain recombines TRBV6-6 with TRBJ1-5, with D possibly TRBD1 on 5 matching bases. This CDR3 comprises 13 residues. Germline values: CDR1 MNHNY, CDR2 SVGAGI (reference sequence). The V gene lost 5 bases and the J gene lost 7 bases, with 12 bases spanning the gap. Here the CDR3 reads CASSAGGAQPQHF. Here the CDR3 DNA reads TGTGCCAGCAGTGCGGGCGGGGCCCAGCCCCAGCATTTT.